Below, 22 T cell receptor beta chains from the same sample are listed, as sequenced in a study of tumor-infiltrating lymphocytes in localized non-small cell lung cancer. The table came from immunoSEQ multiplex PCR; TCRdb's copy has only in-frame clones and leaves some out. In the table there are approximately 12,000 clones, around 74% of which are singletons. The sample consisted of lung tumor tissue. Every receptor here comes from a human donor with non-small cell lung cancer.

Here the CDR3 reads CASRGDRAFYGYTF. The CDR3 DNA reads TGTGCCAGCAGAGGGGACAGGGCCTTCTATGGCTACACCTTC. The chain links TRBV6-5 to TRBJ1-2; 9 nucleotides agree with TRBD1. CDR1 is MNHEY, CDR2 SVGAGI, per germline. With 6 bases clipped from V and 4 bases from J, the junction kept 6 bases outside the gene matches. The CDR3 totals 14 residues.

This clone was seen only once. The chain combines TRBV11-2 with TRBJ2-1; 10 bases fit TRBD2. Germline values: CDR1 SGHAT, CDR2 FQNNGV. The CDR3 spans 15 residues. The ends lost 8 bases at V and 4 bases at J; junction bases unmatched: 8. The CDR3 DNA is TGTGCCAGCGGTTGGACTAGCGGAATTTACAATGAGCAGTTCTTC. Protein product: CASGWTSGIYNEQFF.

This chain links TRBV10-1 with TRBJ1-4; 7 nucleotides agree with TRBD1. Germline values: CDR1 WNHNN, CDR2 SYGVQD (reference sequence). V lost 6 bases to trimming and J lost 5 bases; unmatched junction nucleotides: 6. The CDR3 runs 14 residues. In DNA form, the CDR3 reads TGCGCCAGCAGCTCGGGACAGAAGAATGAAAAACTGTTTTTT. Protein sequence: CASSSGQKNEKLFF.

This rearrangement joins TRBV18 to TRBJ1-5, with D tentatively TRBD1 (5 bases). The germline CDR1 and CDR2 sequences are KGHSH and LQKENI. This CDR3 spans 18 amino acids. Trimming shortened V by 1 base and J by 1 base, and 17 bases separated the two germline ends. The CDR3 coding sequence is TGTGCCAGCTCACCACGACCTCTACGGGGCGAGAGCAATCAGCCCCAGCATTTT. This sequence encodes CASSPRPLRGESNQPQHF.

The genes are TRBV27 and TRBJ2-6; 10 bases are shared with TRBD2. V dropped 4 bases and J dropped 2; count of bases not matched to a gene: 11. This CDR3 has 19 residues. The germline V gene has CDR1 MNHEY and CDR2 SMNVEV (reference sequence). The CDR3 DNA sequence: TGTGCCAGCAGTTGGACAGGGCTAGCGGGAGCCCCTGGGGCCAACGTCCTGACTTTC. Encoded protein: CASSWTGLAGAPGANVLTF.

The chain carries TRBV7-8 and TRBJ1-5; D not resolved. This CDR3 is 16 amino acids long. Germline CDR1 and CDR2: SGHVS and FQNEAQ. V dropped 5 bases and J dropped 4 bases, with 18 bases sitting between them. The CDR3 DNA follows: TGTGCCAGCAGCACACAGACCCGTTCCCTGAATCAGCCCCAGCATTTT. Protein sequence: CASSTQTRSLNQPQHF.

The rearrangement uses TRBV7-8 and TRBJ2-1; D ambiguous. Germline values: CDR1 SGHVS, CDR2 FQNEAQ. Between the trimmed V and J ends, which lost 2 bases and 10 bases, there was a span of 6 bases. This CDR3 is 11 amino acids long. The CDR3 DNA reads as TGTGCCAGCAGCTTACGCGGCGAGCAGTTCTTC. This translates into CASSLRGEQFF.

This chain connects TRBV5-1 to TRBJ1-2, with TRBD1 identical over 8 bases. V gave up 0 bases and J gave up 4 bases; unmatched junction bases: 2. This CDR3 region has 14 residues. Germline CDR1 and CDR2: SGHRS and YFSETQ. The CDR3 sequence: CASSLAQGAYGYTF. The CDR3 bases are TGCGCCAGCAGCTTGGCCCAGGGGGCCTATGGCTACACCTTC.

With respect to this clone: Other DNA sequences in the same sample also yield this CDR3. V is TRBV29-1 and J is TRBJ1-1, with a tentative D call TRBD1 (6 bases). Trimming pared 4 bases from V and 1 base from J, leaving 22 bases between. This CDR3 comprises 17 residues. The germline V gene encodes CDR1 SQVTM and CDR2 ANQGSEA. CDR3 in amino acids: CSVVWGALQGGNTEAFF. The CDR3 DNA is TGCAGCGTTGTATGGGGGGCCCTGCAAGGGGGGAACACTGAAGCTTTCTTT.

This chain links TRBV7-8 with TRBJ1-1; D remains unclear. Germline-derived CDR1 and CDR2 are SGHVS and FQNEAQ. Trimming removed 5 bases from V and 1 base from J, with 8 bases in between. There are 13 residues in the CDR3. This CDR3 is CASSPGRNTEAFF. CDR3 DNA: TGTGCCAGCAGCCCAGGCAGGAACACTGAAGCTTTCTTT.

The chain recombines TRBV11-2 with TRBJ1-1; the D gene is possibly TRBD1 (6 bases). The CDR3 loop spans 14 amino acids. Germline CDR1 SGHAT, CDR2 FQNNGV. V lost 5 bases and J 2 bases, leaving 12 bases between the germline ends. The CDR3 protein is CASSQNRVNTEAFF. The CDR3 DNA reads TGTGCCAGCAGCCAGAACAGGGTTAACACTGAAGCTTTCTTT.

The chain carries TRBV5-6 and TRBJ2-7; no clear D gene. The V gene lost 0 bases and the J gene lost 6 bases, with 10 bases spanning the gap. This CDR3 has 13 amino acids. The germline V gene encodes CDR1 SGHDT and CDR2 YYEEEE. CDR3 residues: CASSLGRSPEQYF. The CDR3 DNA sequence: TGTGCCAGCAGCTTGGGCAGGTCCCCCGAGCAGTACTTC.

The table lists this clone with a count of one. The chain carries TRBV30 and TRBJ1-5; D may be TRBD1 (5 bases). The CDR3 has 13 amino acids. Deletions cut 4 bases from V and 2 bases from J, with 9 bases between. The germline V gene encodes CDR1 GTSNPN and CDR2 SVGIG (reference sequence). CDR3 nucleotides: TGTGCCTGGAACAGGTTCGGCAATCAGCCCCAGCATTTT. Protein sequence: CAWNRFGNQPQHF.

The chain joins TRBV29-1 to TRBJ1-3, with D tentatively TRBD1 (6 bases). The CDR3 contains 15 residues. Germline values: CDR1 SQVTM, CDR2 ANQGSEA. V gave up 4 bases and J gave up 2 bases, with 15 bases separating them. CDR3 DNA sequence: TGCAGCGTTGGAGGGGGTGCCGGCCCTGGAAACACCATATATTTT. Translating it yields CSVGGGAGPGNTIYF.

This chain joins TRBV4-1 and TRBJ2-7, with 10 nucleotides matching TRBD2. CDR3 length equals 15 residues. The V gene end was trimmed by 3 bases and the J gene end by 2 bases; junction bases not matched to a gene: 4. Looked up from germline, CDR1 is MGHRA and CDR2 is YSYEKL. CDR3 sequence: CASSQLAGVAYEQYF. For the CDR3, the DNA is TGCGCCAGCAGCCAGCTAGCGGGAGTTGCCTACGAGCAGTACTTC.

This clone showed up just once. This chain joins TRBV28 and TRBJ1-1; D is perhaps TRBD1 (5 bases). Between the trimmed V and J ends, which lost 2 bases and 8 bases, there was a span of 9 bases. Looked up from germline, CDR1 is MDHEN and CDR2 is SYDVKM. This CDR3 contains 12 residues. The CDR3 protein is CASSLGGAEAFF. The CDR3 DNA follows: TGTGCCAGCAGTTTAGGGGGTGCCGAAGCTTTCTTT.

The chain combines TRBV5-6 with TRBJ2-3, with a weak D call TRBD2 (6 bases). V dropped 3 bases and J dropped 2 bases, with 7 bases sitting between them. The CDR3 contains 13 residues. CDR1 is SGHDT and CDR2 is YYEEEE in the germline V gene. Written as DNA, the CDR3 is TGTGCCAGCAGCTGGGACTTCACAGATACGCAGTATTTT. Its translation is CASSWDFTDTQYF.

The chain employs TRBV28 and TRBJ1-2; D not certain. The CDR3 covers 10 residues. V shed 6 bases and J shed 6 bases, with 5 bases lying between them. CDR1 and CDR2 from the germline V gene are MDHEN and SYDVKM. The CDR3, as DNA: TGTGCCAGCAGCTCTAATGGCTACACCTTC. Protein product: CASSSNGYTF.

This chain links TRBV25-1 with TRBJ2-7; 8 bases are shared with TRBD2. CDR3 length: 14 amino acids. After removal of 6 bases from V and 3 bases from J, the junction contained 7 bases not matched to a gene. CDR1 and CDR2 (germline): MGHDK, SYGVNS. The CDR3 DNA sequence: TGTGCCAGCAGCACCGGGACTAGATTCTACGAGCAGTACTTC. Amino acids: CASSTGTRFYEQYF.

This clone is medium-sized in the sample. V usage is TRBV6-5 and J usage is TRBJ2-1; D uncertain. CDR3 length: 14 amino acids. Germline CDR1 reads MNHEY; CDR2 reads SVGAGI. V lost 2 bases and J lost 0, with 5 bases in between. The CDR3 bases are TGTGCCAGCAGTTACGGAATCTCCTACAATGAGCAGTTCTTC. It yields the protein CASSYGISYNEQFF.

The genes are TRBV7-6 and TRBJ2-1; 8 nucleotides align to TRBD1. The CDR3 consists of 16 residues. Germline V lookup: CDR1 SGHVS, CDR2 FNYEAQ. V lost 1 base, J lost 6 bases, and 8 bases stayed unmatched. The DNA for the CDR3 is TGTGCCAGCAGCTTAGTCGCCGGACAGGGCAGCAATGAGCAGTTCTTC. The encoded protein is CASSLVAGQGSNEQFF.

The chain recombines TRBV7-2 with TRBJ1-5; TRBD1 aligns across 7 bases. In germline, CDR1 is SGHTA, CDR2 FQGNSA. J gave up 6 bases and V 4 bases, and 15 bases lay outside the gene matches. This CDR3 comprises 17 residues. CDR3 protein: CASSYHPDRSGSQPQHF. The DNA for the CDR3 is TGTGCCAGCAGCTACCACCCGGACAGGAGTGGGTCTCAGCCCCAGCATTTT.